A selection of T cell receptor beta chains follows, all from one sample in a study of blood T cells in healthy people across ages. TCRdb redid the calling of the 5' RACE reads with MiXCR, one entry per CDR3 protein. This table holds approximately 2,000,000 distinct CDR3 sequences, roughly two fifths found once. The sample consisted of blood. These receptors were taken from a human donor in good health. Both conserved end residues are part of each CDR3. Each record gives: CDR3 protein, CDR3 DNA, clone size, D gene, V gene, J gene. A D gene is named only where the DNA matches it firmly. The size entry is marked missing in some rows and otherwise reads once, few, many or a size class.

cdr3_aa: CATSSIRETQYF
cdr3_nt: TGTGCCACCAGCTCAATCCGGGAGACCCAGTACTTC
clone_size: NA
d_call: NA
v_call: TRBV15
j_call: TRBJ2-5

cdr3_aa: CSARDSVAGTSTDTQYF
cdr3_nt: TGCAGTGCTAGAGATTCTGTAGCGGGGACTAGCACAGATACGCAGTATTTT
clone_size: NA
d_call: TRBD2
v_call: TRBV20-1
j_call: TRBJ2-3

cdr3_aa: CSAPRDRGDQPQHF
cdr3_nt: TGCAGTGCTCCCCGTGACAGGGGAGATCAGCCCCAGCATTTT
clone_size: few
d_call: TRBD1
v_call: TRBV20-1
j_call: TRBJ1-5

cdr3_aa: CASSLHRDSHSPLHF
cdr3_nt: TGTGCCAGCAGCCTCCACCGGGACTCGCATTCACCCCTCCACTTT
clone_size: NA
d_call: NA
v_call: TRBV4-2
j_call: TRBJ1-6

cdr3_aa: CASSFGPGRPAGEQYF
cdr3_nt: TGTGCCAGCAGTTTTGGTCCGGGGCGGCCAGCGGGCGAGCAGTACTTC
clone_size: NA
d_call: NA
v_call: TRBV27
j_call: TRBJ2-7

cdr3_aa: CATSRDFVFGEQYF
cdr3_nt: TGTGCCACCAGCAGAGACTTCGTCTTCGGTGAGCAGTACTTC
clone_size: NA
d_call: NA
v_call: TRBV15
j_call: TRBJ2-4

cdr3_aa: CSVEDWEGRGTEAFF
cdr3_nt: TGCAGCGTTGAAGATTGGGAGGGGCGCGGGACTGAAGCTTTCTTT
clone_size: few
d_call: NA
v_call: TRBV29-1
j_call: TRBJ1-1

cdr3_aa: CASSLETGGPSQYF
cdr3_nt: TGTGCCAGCAGTTTAGAGACCGGGGGTCCCTCGCAGTACTTC
clone_size: NA
d_call: NA
v_call: TRBV12-3/TRBV12-4
j_call: TRBJ2-7

cdr3_aa: CASSLGTGSSGEQYF
cdr3_nt: TGTGCCAGCAGTTTGGGGACAGGGTCCTCTGGGGAGCAGTACTTC
clone_size: NA
d_call: TRBD1
v_call: TRBV27
j_call: TRBJ2-5

cdr3_aa: CASSSGNSAKNIQYF
cdr3_nt: TGTGCCAGCAGTTCTGGGAACTCCGCCAAAAACATTCAGTACTTC
clone_size: NA
d_call: NA
v_call: TRBV12-3/TRBV12-4
j_call: TRBJ2-4

cdr3_aa: CASSPQGRDQPQHF
cdr3_nt: TGTGCCAGCTCACCGCAGGGTAGAGATCAGCCCCAGCATTTT
clone_size: few
d_call: NA
v_call: TRBV18
j_call: TRBJ1-5

cdr3_aa: CASSVPAGGEQFF
cdr3_nt: TGCGCCAGCAGCGTCCCAGCTGGAGGTGAGCAGTTCTTC
clone_size: NA
d_call: NA
v_call: TRBV4-3
j_call: TRBJ2-1

cdr3_aa: CASSGGANEQFF
cdr3_nt: TGTGCCAGTAGCGGGGGGGCCAATGAGCAGTTCTTC
clone_size: NA
d_call: TRBD2
v_call: TRBV28
j_call: TRBJ2-1

cdr3_aa: CASSSHTSSAGRPYEQYF
cdr3_nt: TGTGCCAGCAGTTCCCATACATCCTCCGCGGGGCGACCCTACGAGCAGTACTTC
clone_size: NA
d_call: NA
v_call: TRBV12-3/TRBV12-4
j_call: TRBJ2-7

cdr3_aa: CASSLGGRRTEAFF
cdr3_nt: TGTGCCAGCAGCTTAGGCGGGAGACGGACTGAAGCTTTCTTT
clone_size: few
d_call: NA
v_call: TRBV7-2
j_call: TRBJ1-1

cdr3_aa: CASSLFPGGGWNEQFF
cdr3_nt: TGTGCCAGCAGTTTGTTTCCCGGGGGCGGTTGGAATGAGCAGTTCTTC
clone_size: NA
d_call: NA
v_call: TRBV6-2/TRBV6-3
j_call: TRBJ2-1

cdr3_aa: CTSSLARGFGNQPQHF
cdr3_nt: TGTACCAGCAGCTTAGCGCGGGGTTTTGGCAATCAGCCCCAGCATTTT
clone_size: NA
d_call: NA
v_call: TRBV7-2
j_call: TRBJ1-5

cdr3_aa: CERGGEQNTEAFF
cdr3_nt: TGCGAAAGGGGGGGTGAACAGAACACTGAAGCTTTCTTT
clone_size: NA
d_call: NA
v_call: TRBV20-1
j_call: TRBJ1-1

cdr3_aa: CASSSQRPEQFF
cdr3_nt: TGTGCCAGCAGTTCCCAAAGGCCAGAGCAGTTCTTC
clone_size: NA
d_call: NA
v_call: TRBV6-2/TRBV6-3
j_call: TRBJ2-1

cdr3_aa: CASSQDYAGREQYF
cdr3_nt: TGCGCCAGCAGCCAAGATTACGCGGGGAGGGAGCAGTACTTC
clone_size: many
d_call: TRBD2
v_call: TRBV4-3
j_call: TRBJ2-5

cdr3_aa: CASSLYSSSPETQYF
cdr3_nt: TGTGCCAGCAGCTTATACTCGTCAAGCCCTGAGACCCAGTACTTC
clone_size: NA
d_call: NA
v_call: TRBV7-3
j_call: TRBJ2-5

cdr3_aa: CASSLGRRILHGYTF
cdr3_nt: TGTGCCAGCAGCTTAGGGCGACGGATCCTCCATGGCTACACCTTC
clone_size: NA
d_call: NA
v_call: TRBV13
j_call: TRBJ1-2

cdr3_aa: CASSRLQGGVYGYTF
cdr3_nt: TGTGCCAGCAGCCGCCTACAGGGGGGAGTCTATGGCTACACCTTC
clone_size: NA
d_call: TRBD1
v_call: TRBV7-2
j_call: TRBJ1-2

cdr3_aa: CASSPQPTTNEKLFF
cdr3_nt: TGTGCCAGCTCACCCCAGCCTACAACTAATGAAAAACTGTTTTTT
clone_size: once
d_call: NA
v_call: TRBV18
j_call: TRBJ1-4

cdr3_aa: CSARDPGVSSYEQYF
cdr3_nt: TGCAGTGCTAGAGATCCGGGGGTTTCTAGCTACGAGCAGTACTTC
clone_size: many
d_call: NA
v_call: TRBV20-1
j_call: TRBJ2-7

cdr3_aa: CAWSKADRPNIQYF
cdr3_nt: TGTGCCTGGAGCAAGGCGGACCGCCCGAACATTCAGTACTTC
clone_size: NA
d_call: NA
v_call: TRBV30
j_call: TRBJ2-4

cdr3_aa: CASSFMGSNEKLFF
cdr3_nt: TGCGCCAGCAGCTTCATGGGGAGTAATGAAAAACTGTTTTTT
clone_size: NA
d_call: NA
v_call: TRBV5-1
j_call: TRBJ1-4

cdr3_aa: CASSLAHRPSTDTQYF
cdr3_nt: TGCGCCAGCAGCTTGGCACACCGTCCTAGCACAGATACGCAGTATTTT
clone_size: NA
d_call: NA
v_call: TRBV5-1
j_call: TRBJ2-3

cdr3_aa: CASSQETGRYIQYF
cdr3_nt: TGTGCCAGCAGCCAGGAAACAGGGAGATACATTCAGTACTTC
clone_size: NA
d_call: NA
v_call: TRBV4-2
j_call: TRBJ2-4

cdr3_aa: CSVEYDRVGEQFF
cdr3_nt: TGCAGCGTTGAATATGACAGGGTGGGCGAGCAGTTCTTC
clone_size: many
d_call: TRBD1
v_call: TRBV29-1
j_call: TRBJ2-1

cdr3_aa: CASSYSMAGFGEQYF
cdr3_nt: TGTGCCAGCAGTTACTCGATGGCCGGGTTCGGCGAGCAGTACTTC
clone_size: NA
d_call: NA
v_call: TRBV6-2/TRBV6-3
j_call: TRBJ2-7

cdr3_aa: CASSPRDRDSNQPQHF
cdr3_nt: TGCGCCAGCAGCCCCCGGGACAGGGATAGCAATCAGCCCCAGCATTTT
clone_size: NA
d_call: TRBD1
v_call: TRBV4-1
j_call: TRBJ1-5

cdr3_aa: CAGRSDPRSEQFF
cdr3_nt: TGTGCCGGTCGATCCGACCCAAGGAGTGAGCAGTTCTTC
clone_size: NA
d_call: NA
v_call: TRBV11-3
j_call: TRBJ2-1

cdr3_aa: CASSSEWRGNEQFF
cdr3_nt: TGCGCCAGCAGCTCCGAGTGGCGGGGGAATGAGCAGTTCTTC
clone_size: NA
d_call: TRBD2
v_call: TRBV5-1
j_call: TRBJ2-1

cdr3_aa: CASSSRQGISEAFF
cdr3_nt: TGTGCCAGCAGCTCTCGACAGGGGATCTCTGAAGCTTTCTTT
clone_size: NA
d_call: TRBD1
v_call: TRBV12-3/TRBV12-4
j_call: TRBJ1-1

cdr3_aa: CASATDRDNEQFF
cdr3_nt: TGTGCCAGCGCCACGGACAGGGACAATGAGCAGTTCTTC
clone_size: NA
d_call: TRBD1
v_call: TRBV6-1
j_call: TRBJ2-1

cdr3_aa: CASSTETGWPSYEQYF
cdr3_nt: TGTGCCAGCAGCACCGAGACAGGGTGGCCCTCCTACGAGCAGTACTTC
clone_size: NA
d_call: TRBD1
v_call: TRBV28
j_call: TRBJ2-7

cdr3_aa: CASSQDPEGSKGYEQYF
cdr3_nt: TGCGCCAGCAGCCAAGATCCGGAGGGAAGCAAGGGCTACGAGCAGTACTTC
clone_size: NA
d_call: NA
v_call: TRBV4-1
j_call: TRBJ2-7

cdr3_aa: CASSWTSGGPSYNEQFF
cdr3_nt: TGTGCCAGCAGCTGGACTAGCGGGGGCCCCTCCTACAATGAGCAGTTCTTC
clone_size: few
d_call: TRBD2
v_call: TRBV7-2
j_call: TRBJ2-1

cdr3_aa: CSSLRGTGGYTDTQYF
cdr3_nt: TGCAGCTCTCTACGAGGGACAGGGGGATACACAGATACGCAGTATTTT
clone_size: NA
d_call: TRBD1
v_call: TRBV29-1
j_call: TRBJ2-3

cdr3_aa: CASGPGSNYGYTF
cdr3_nt: TGTGCCAGCGGCCCAGGGTCTAACTATGGCTACACCTTC
clone_size: once
d_call: NA
v_call: TRBV12-3/TRBV12-4
j_call: TRBJ1-2

cdr3_aa: CASSRTEIYEQDF
cdr3_nt: TGTGCCAGCTCCCGGACGGAGATCTACGAGCAGGACTTC
clone_size: NA
d_call: NA
v_call: TRBV6-6
j_call: TRBJ2-1

cdr3_aa: CASSYSGSFSEQYF
cdr3_nt: TGTGCCAGCAGTTACTCGGGATCTTTTTCCGAGCAGTACTTC
clone_size: NA
d_call: NA
v_call: TRBV6-2/TRBV6-3
j_call: TRBJ2-7

cdr3_aa: CASSPGRLGQTQYF
cdr3_nt: TGTGCCAGCAGCCCGGGGAGGCTGGGGCAGACCCAGTACTTC
clone_size: few
d_call: NA
v_call: TRBV7-7
j_call: TRBJ2-5

cdr3_aa: CASSNLGGIYGYTF
cdr3_nt: TGTGCCAGCAGCAATTTGGGAGGAATCTATGGCTACACCTTC
clone_size: NA
d_call: NA
v_call: TRBV21-1
j_call: TRBJ1-2

cdr3_aa: CASRPRQFSSGANVLTF
cdr3_nt: TGTGCCAGCAGACCGAGACAGTTTTCCTCTGGGGCCAACGTCCTGACTTTC
clone_size: NA
d_call: NA
v_call: TRBV12-3/TRBV12-4
j_call: TRBJ2-6

cdr3_aa: CTSSQGGAGGAADTQYF
cdr3_nt: TGCACCAGCAGCCAAGGGGGGGCCGGGGGGGCAGCAGATACGCAGTATTTT
clone_size: NA
d_call: TRBD2
v_call: TRBV4-3
j_call: TRBJ2-3

cdr3_aa: CASSLLGVATNEKLFF
cdr3_nt: TGTGCCAGCAGCTTATTGGGCGTTGCAACTAATGAAAAACTGTTTTTT
clone_size: NA
d_call: NA
v_call: TRBV7-2
j_call: TRBJ1-4

cdr3_aa: CASSLTSGGSEQFF
cdr3_nt: TGCGCCAGCAGCTTGACTAGCGGGGGTAGTGAGCAGTTCTTC
clone_size: few
d_call: TRBD2
v_call: TRBV5-1
j_call: TRBJ2-1

cdr3_aa: CASSASSRINQPQHF
cdr3_nt: TGTGCCAGCAGTGCGTCATCGCGGATTAATCAGCCCCAGCATTTT
clone_size: few
d_call: NA
v_call: TRBV2
j_call: TRBJ1-5

cdr3_aa: CASIRDRGFYEQFF
cdr3_nt: TGTGCCAGCATTAGGGACAGGGGATTTTATGAGCAGTTCTTC
clone_size: NA
d_call: TRBD1
v_call: TRBV7-2
j_call: TRBJ2-1

cdr3_aa: CASSSSSGTGANVRTF
cdr3_nt: TGTGCCAGCAGCTCCTCGTCAGGGACTGGGGCCAACGTCCGGACTTTC
clone_size: NA
d_call: NA
v_call: TRBV7-9
j_call: TRBJ2-6

cdr3_aa: CASSPLGVHTDTQYF
cdr3_nt: TGCGCCAGCAGCCCCCTCGGGGTTCACACAGATACGCAGTATTTT
clone_size: NA
d_call: NA
v_call: TRBV4-1
j_call: TRBJ2-3

cdr3_aa: CSVGRETDTQYF
cdr3_nt: TGCAGCGTTGGGAGGGAGACAGATACGCAGTATTTT
clone_size: NA
d_call: NA
v_call: TRBV29-1
j_call: TRBJ2-3

cdr3_aa: CASSPRDRGNEQFF
cdr3_nt: TGCGCCAGCAGCCCCCGGGACAGGGGAAATGAGCAGTTCTTC
clone_size: many
d_call: TRBD1
v_call: TRBV5-1
j_call: TRBJ2-1